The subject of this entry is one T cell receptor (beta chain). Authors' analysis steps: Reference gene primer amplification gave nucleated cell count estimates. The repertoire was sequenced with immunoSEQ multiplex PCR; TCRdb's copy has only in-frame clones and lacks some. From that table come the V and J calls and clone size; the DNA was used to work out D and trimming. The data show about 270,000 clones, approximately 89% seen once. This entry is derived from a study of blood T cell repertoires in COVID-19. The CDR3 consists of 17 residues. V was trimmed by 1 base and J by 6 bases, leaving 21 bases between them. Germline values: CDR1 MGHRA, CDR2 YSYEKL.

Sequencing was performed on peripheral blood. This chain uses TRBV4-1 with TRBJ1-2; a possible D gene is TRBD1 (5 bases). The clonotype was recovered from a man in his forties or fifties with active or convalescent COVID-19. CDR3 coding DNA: TGCGCCAGCAGCCAAGCAGAGAGGGACTTGAAGGTGCATGGCTACACCTTC. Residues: CASSQAERDLKVHGYTF.